The clone carrying this TCR beta chain appeared a single time. Its antigen is not known. The protocol was immunoSEQ multiplex PCR, while the TCRdb copy is restricted to in-frame clones and leaves out a portion. The table records under 30,000 clones, 95% of them present only once. V lost 3 bases, J lost 2 bases, and 8 bases lay in between. The CDR3 spans 13 residues. Germline assignment: CDR1 KGHSH and CDR2 LQKENI. This record belongs to a study of B cell selection in AIRE deficiency. Study-level findings and limits: Only about 9.3% of roughly 3,700 shared Treg sequences were patient-specific; 31.6% healthy-specific. Shorter CDR3s marked shared Treg sequences, biased toward few non-templated insertions. Tconv and Treg cells from AIRE-deficient patients resembled healthy donors in TCRBV usage, CDR3 length and diversity.

Sorting defined conventional CD4 T cells as CD4+CD127+. Sequences were obtained from CD4+CD127+ conventional T cells sorted from PBMCs. This receptor was taken from a human donor in good health. This chain uses TRBV18 with TRBJ2-7; D remains ambiguous. The CDR3 loop is CASSPPVTYEQYF. The DNA for the CDR3 is TGTGCCAGCTCACCGCCGGTAACCTACGAGCAGTACTTC.